The clone carrying this T cell receptor (beta chain) occurred many times. Its antigen is still unknown. The data were obtained in a study of shared clonotypes between healthy human individuals. This CDR3 spans 12 amino acids. Germline loops: CDR1 SQVTM, CDR2 ANQGSEA. Deletions cut 7 bases from V and 5 bases from J, with 14 bases between. Donors comprised healthy HIV-negative adults lacking recent acute infections or vaccinations. Only in-frame clones appear in the TCRdb table, and some are missing; sequencing was by immunoSEQ multiplex PCR. The data show roughly 1,100,000 clones, approximately 70% seen once. Study-wide results and caveats: With a handful of donors compared, roughly 5% of naive CD4 clonotypes were shared. Investigators expected sequencing depth to affect clonotype sharing among donors.

The chain has TRBV29-1 and TRBJ2-5, with a tentative D call TRBD1 (6 bases). The sequencing sample was made of memory CD4+ T cells sorted from blood. Subset denoted: CD45RA-negative fraction. The sequence derives from a man aged 18-30 years in good health. The CDR3, as DNA: TGCAGCGCTGGACAGCCAGGGGAGACCCAGTACTTC. This translates into CSAGQPGETQYF.